A single sample gave rise to the 6 T cell receptor beta chains below, sequenced in a study of blood T cell repertoires in COVID-19. Clones were read by immunoSEQ multiplex PCR, and TCRdb kept only the in-frame ones, dropping some. The data contain about 380,000 clones, about 88% of them singletons. Input material: PBMCs or T cells enriched from blood (not recorded which). These receptors came from a young woman who had recovered from COVID-19.

The V gene is TRBV30, the J gene TRBJ1-3, with 11 bases aligning to TRBD1. J gave up 2 bases and V 8 bases, and 5 bases lay outside the gene matches. This CDR3 is 14 amino acids long. In germline, CDR1 is GTSNPN, CDR2 SVGIG (reference sequence). The CDR3 reads CAGRTGGPGNTIYF. The CDR3 DNA follows: TGTGCCGGCCGGACAGGGGGCCCTGGAAACACCATATATTTT.

The gene calls are TRBV4-1 and TRBJ1-3; 10 nucleotides match TRBD1. Trimming at V came to 3 bases and at J to 4 bases, leaving 9 bases not matched to a gene. Germline CDR1 and CDR2: MGHRA and YSYEKL. The CDR3 loop spans 17 amino acids. This chain's CDR3 is CASSQGRQGARGNTIYF. In DNA, the CDR3 is TGCGCCAGCAGCCAGGGGAGACAGGGGGCAAGAGGAAACACCATATATTTT.

The genes are TRBV7-3 and TRBJ2-3, with D possibly being TRBD2 (6 bases). V was pared by 1 base and J by 6 bases, with 17 bases between. The CDR3 covers 16 residues. Germline CDR1 and CDR2: SGHTA and FQGTGA. CDR3 amino acids: CASSLIGGPNVDTQYF. Written as DNA, the CDR3 is TGTGCCAGCAGCTTAATCGGGGGTCCCAACGTGGATACGCAGTATTTT.

This chain links TRBV2 with TRBJ2-7, with TRBD1 matching over 10 bases. V shed 8 bases and J 0 bases; nucleotides not matched to a gene: 7. The CDR3 is made up of 15 amino acids. The germline V gene has CDR1 SNHLY and CDR2 FYNNEI. The chain's CDR3 is CASGAGTGASYEQYF. CDR3 nucleotide sequence: TGTGCCAGCGGCGCCGGGACAGGGGCCTCCTACGAGCAGTACTTC.

V gene TRBV7-3 combines with J gene TRBJ2-5, with D possibly being TRBD2 (5 bases). Germline CDR1 is SGHTA and CDR2 is FQGTGA. The CDR3 runs to 15 residues. The ends were cut back, 4 bases at V and 5 bases at J, with 17 bases in the middle. The CDR3 DNA follows: TGTGCCAGCAGCTCCGGGCGGCTAGCTGAGGAGACCCAGTACTTC. It encodes CASSSGRLAEETQYF.

The rearrangement uses TRBV19 and TRBJ1-3; no definite D call. Looked up from germline, CDR1 is LNHDA and CDR2 is SQIVND (reference sequence). The V and J ends lost 3 bases and 0 bases respectively, with 12 bases between them. The CDR3 loop spans 16 amino acids. CDR3 nucleotides: TGTGCCAGTAGTATTCGAGGGATCGACTCTGGAAACACCATATATTTT. This gives the protein CASSIRGIDSGNTIYF.